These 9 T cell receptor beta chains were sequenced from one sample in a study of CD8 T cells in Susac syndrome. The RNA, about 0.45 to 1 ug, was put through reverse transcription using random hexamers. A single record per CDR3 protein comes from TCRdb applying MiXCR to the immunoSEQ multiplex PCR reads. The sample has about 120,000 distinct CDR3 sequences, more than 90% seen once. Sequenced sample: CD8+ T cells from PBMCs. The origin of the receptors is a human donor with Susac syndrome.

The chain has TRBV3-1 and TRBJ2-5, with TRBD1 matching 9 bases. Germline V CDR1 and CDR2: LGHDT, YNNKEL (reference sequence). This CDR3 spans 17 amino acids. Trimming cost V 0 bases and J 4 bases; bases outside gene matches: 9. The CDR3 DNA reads TGTGCCAGCAGCCAAGAGGGGGGGACAGGGTTTTCAGAGACCCAGTACTTC. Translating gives CASSQEGGTGFSETQYF.

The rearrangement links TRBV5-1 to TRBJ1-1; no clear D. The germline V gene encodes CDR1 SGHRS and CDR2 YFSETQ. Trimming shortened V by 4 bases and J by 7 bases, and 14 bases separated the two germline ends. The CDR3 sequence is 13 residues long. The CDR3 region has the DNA TGCGCCAGCAGCATCTGGGTCGGGGATGAAGCTTTCTTT. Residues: CASSIWVGDEAFF.

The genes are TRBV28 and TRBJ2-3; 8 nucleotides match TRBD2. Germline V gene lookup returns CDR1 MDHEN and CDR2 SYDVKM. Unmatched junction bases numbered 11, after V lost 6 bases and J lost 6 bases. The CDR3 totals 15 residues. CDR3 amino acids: CASSGRGGSSDTQYF. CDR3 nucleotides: TGTGCCAGCAGCGGACGGGGGGGTTCGTCGGATACGCAGTATTTT.

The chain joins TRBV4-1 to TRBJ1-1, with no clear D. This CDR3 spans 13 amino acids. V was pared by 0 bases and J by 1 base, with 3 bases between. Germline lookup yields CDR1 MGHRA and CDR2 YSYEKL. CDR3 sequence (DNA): TGCGCCAGCAGCCAAGAGGAGAACACTGAAGCTTTCTTT. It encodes CASSQEENTEAFF.

The CDR3 DNA sequence: TGCAGCGTTGTACAGTACAATGAGCAGTTCTTC. Translation: CSVVQYNEQFF. The chain has TRBV29-1 and TRBJ2-1, with D uncertain. CDR1 is SQVTM, CDR2 ANQGSEA, per germline. With 4 bases removed from V and 4 bases from J, the gap between germline ends came to 5 bases. The CDR3 extends over 11 amino acids.

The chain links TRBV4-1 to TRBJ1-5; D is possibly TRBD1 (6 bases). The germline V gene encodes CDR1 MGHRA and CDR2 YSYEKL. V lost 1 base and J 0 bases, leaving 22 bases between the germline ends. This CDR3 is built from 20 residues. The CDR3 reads CASSQAGPRGPKGSNQPQHF. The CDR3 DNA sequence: TGCGCCAGCAGCCAAGCCGGACCTCGGGGGCCGAAGGGTAGCAATCAGCCCCAGCATTTT.

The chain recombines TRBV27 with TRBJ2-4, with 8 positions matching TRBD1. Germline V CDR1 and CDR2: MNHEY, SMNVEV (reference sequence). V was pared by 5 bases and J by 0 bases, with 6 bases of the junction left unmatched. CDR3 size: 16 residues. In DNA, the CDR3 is TGTGCCAGCAGTCCCAGGACAGGGCTAGCCAAAAACATTCAGTACTTC. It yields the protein CASSPRTGLAKNIQYF.

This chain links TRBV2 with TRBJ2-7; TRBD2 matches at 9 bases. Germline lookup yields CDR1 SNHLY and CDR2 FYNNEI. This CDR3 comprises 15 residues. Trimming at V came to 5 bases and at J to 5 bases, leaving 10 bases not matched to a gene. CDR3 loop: CASSSIAGEGDEQYF. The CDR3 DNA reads TGTGCCAGCAGTTCTATAGCGGGAGAAGGGGACGAGCAGTACTTC.

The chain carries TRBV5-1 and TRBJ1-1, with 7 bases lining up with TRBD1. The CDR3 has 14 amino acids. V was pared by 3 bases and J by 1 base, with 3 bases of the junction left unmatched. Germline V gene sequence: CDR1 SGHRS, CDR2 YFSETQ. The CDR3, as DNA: TGCGCCAGCAGCTCGACAGGGCGGAACACTGAAGCTTTCTTT. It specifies CASSSTGRNTEAFF.